This entry features one T cell receptor beta chain sequence. The method was immunoSEQ multiplex PCR; TCRdb's version includes in-frame clones alone and lacks a portion of them. Of about 160,000 clones listed, around 90% are singletons. Germline V gene lookup returns CDR1 SGHNT and CDR2 YYREEE (reference sequence). The ends lost 3 bases at V and 0 bases at J; junction bases unmatched: 5. CDR3 length equals 15 residues. This specimen belongs to a study of blood T cell repertoires in COVID-19. The sample comprised peripheral blood. J is TRBJ1-1 and V is TRBV5-4, with TRBD1 identical over 7 bases. This TCR came from a man aged 60 to 75 with acute or convalescent COVID-19. The CDR3 nucleotides are TGTGCCAGCAGCTCAGGACAGGTCATGAACACTGAAGCTTTCTTT. The encoded protein is CASSSGQVMNTEAFF.